Presented here are 26 T cell receptor beta chains from one specimen sequenced in a study of blood T cells in healthy people across ages. A second PCR of 7 to 11 cycles used a sample-barcoded 5' primer and a J-beta primer mix. In TCRdb, the 5' RACE reads were re-called with MiXCR into one record per CDR3 protein. The table shows hundreds of thousands of distinct CDR3 sequences, with roughly 50% occurring only once. Input material: blood. The receptors were sampled from a man under 40 in good health.

The chain couples TRBV15 to TRBJ2-1; 8 bases fit TRBD2. The CDR3 extends over 15 amino acids. The V gene's germline CDR1 is LNHNV and CDR2 YYDKDF (reference sequence). After removal of 0 bases from V and 3 bases from J, the junction contained 1 base not matched to a gene. CDR3 residues: CATSRDAGGYNEQFF. The CDR3 bases are TGTGCCACCAGCAGAGATGCGGGGGGCTACAATGAGCAGTTCTTC.

The chain joins TRBV10-3 to TRBJ2-7; D is undetermined. Trimming shortened V by 0 bases and J by 6 bases, and 9 bases separated the two germline ends. Germline V lookup: CDR1 ENHRY, CDR2 SYGVKD. This CDR3 contains 13 residues. The CDR3 nucleotides are TGTGCCATCAGTGAGTCGATCTATCGCGAGCAGTACTTC. It specifies CAISESIYREQYF.

The rearrangement uses TRBV6-1 and TRBJ2-3, with a weak D call TRBD2 (5 bases). Trimming took 2 bases from V and 0 from J, leaving 9 bases between them. The CDR3 totals 15 residues. Germline assignment: CDR1 MNHNS and CDR2 SASEGT. This chain's CDR3 is CASSEYPGSTDTQYF. CDR3 coding DNA: TGTGCCAGCAGTGAATACCCGGGGAGCACAGATACGCAGTATTTT.

On this clonotype itself: The germline gene is not matched at one end of the junction; a read error may be the cause. The J gene is TRBJ2-5, the V gene TRBV6-2 or TRBV6-3; TRBD2 matches 9 bases. The tail of the sequence fits TRBJ2-7 better, so the J call may be wrong. In germline, CDR1 is MNHEY, CDR2 SVGEGT. The CDR3 length is 16 residues. The CDR3 DNA reads TGTGCCTGCAGTCCCCGAGGACTAGCGACCGCCTACGAGCAGTACTTC. This encodes CACSPRGLATAYEQYF.

This clonotype was seen once. The chain combines TRBV9 with TRBJ2-6; the match to TRBD1 covers 9 bases. The CDR3 has 19 amino acids. The V segment lost 4 bases and the J segment 0 bases; nucleotides outside the gene matches: 11. From germline, CDR1 is SGDLS and CDR2 YYNGEE. CDR3 sequence reads: CASSPGPGQGLSGANVLTF. The CDR3 DNA reads as TGTGCCAGCAGCCCTGGGCCGGGACAGGGTCTCTCTGGGGCCAACGTCCTGACTTTC.

Here the CDR3 DNA reads TGTGCCTGGATCCCCGCAGGAACCTATAATTCACCCCTCCACTTT. It is translated as CAWIPAGTYNSPLHF. This chain joins TRBV30 and TRBJ1-6; D uncertain. Between the trimmed V and J ends, which lost 4 bases and 2 bases, there was a span of 12 bases. Germline CDR1 is GTSNPN and CDR2 is SVGIG (reference sequence). The CDR3 covers 15 residues.

As regards this clonotype: One junction end does not reproduce the germline sequence, and a read error may be involved. This chain links TRBV6-6 with TRBJ1-2, with 8 bases fitting TRBD1. The CDR3 has 15 amino acids. Germline V CDR1 and CDR2: MNHNY, SVGAGI (reference sequence). The CDR3 nucleotides read TGTGCCAGCAGACAACCGGGACAGGTTGACTATGGCTACATCTTC. Translation: CASRQPGQVDYGYIF.

The J gene is TRBJ1-1, the V gene TRBV5-1; 9 bases are a match to TRBD1. The V gene's germline CDR1 is SGHRS and CDR2 YFSETQ. V was clipped by 6 bases and J by 3 bases; unmatched bases: 9. CDR3 length: 15 amino acids. Here the CDR3 DNA reads TGCGCCAGCAACCTACAGGGGGCTGGGGACACTGAAGCTTTCTTT. Residues: CASNLQGAGDTEAFF.

A few counts support this clonotype. This chain connects TRBV11-2 to TRBJ2-5, with 9 bases matching TRBD2. Matching the DNA end better, TRBJ2-7 makes the J call doubtful. The CDR3 has 15 amino acids. Germline V gives CDR1 SGHAT, CDR2 FQNNGV. The CDR3 region has the DNA TGTGCCAGCAGCAGGACTAGCGCGTCGTCCTACGAGCAGTACTTC. The encoded protein is CASSRTSASSYEQYF.

This rearrangement joins TRBV12-5 to TRBJ2-7; D is perhaps TRBD1 (5 bases). Trimming took 6 bases from V and 0 from J, leaving 15 bases between them. Germline V gene sequence: CDR1 LGHNT, CDR2 FRNRAP. This CDR3 spans 15 amino acids. In DNA, the CDR3 is TGTGCTAGTGGCCCTATCGGCCAGGGCTCCTACGAGCAGTACTTC. Amino acids: CASGPIGQGSYEQYF.

CDR3 in amino acids: CSVPTGGTEAFF. The CDR3 coding sequence is TGCAGCGTTCCCACAGGGGGCACTGAAGCTTTCTTT. The chain couples TRBV29-1 to TRBJ1-1; 8 positions match TRBD1. The CDR3 loop spans 12 amino acids. Germline CDR1 is SQVTM and CDR2 is ANQGSEA. V lost 5 bases, J lost 4 bases, and 3 bases stayed unmatched.

The rearrangement links TRBV3-1 to TRBJ2-1; D remains ambiguous. The germline V gene encodes CDR1 LGHDT and CDR2 YNNKEL (reference sequence). CDR3 length: 15 residues. V was pared by 0 bases and J by 4 bases, with 10 bases between. The CDR3 region is CASSQDITPYNEQFF. In nucleotides, the CDR3 is TGTGCCAGCAGCCAAGATATCACCCCATACAATGAGCAGTTCTTC.

The CDR3 spells CASSEFAAGTGPYEQYF. In DNA, the CDR3 is TGTGCCAGCAGTGAATTCGCAGCCGGGACAGGGCCGTACGAGCAGTACTTC. The V gene is TRBV6-1, the J gene TRBJ2-7; 9 nucleotides align to TRBD1. The germline gives CDR1 MNHNS, CDR2 SASEGT. There are 17 residues in the CDR3. The trim removed 2 bases at V and 4 bases at J, leaving 12 bases unmatched.

This clonotype has a handful of counts. V usage is TRBV15 and J usage is TRBJ2-4; 7 bases fit TRBD1. The CDR3 is 15 amino acids. The germline V gene has CDR1 LNHNV and CDR2 YYDKDF (reference sequence). J was trimmed by 6 bases and V by 0 bases; bases with no gene match: 5. CDR3 sequence: CATSRDPGTVNIQYF. The CDR3 region has the DNA TGTGCCACCAGCAGAGACCCCGGGACAGTAAACATTCAGTACTTC.

The rearrangement links TRBV29-1 to TRBJ2-1; a possible D gene is TRBD2 (5 bases). Germline loops: CDR1 SQVTM, CDR2 ANQGSEA. Trimming removed 4 bases from V and 5 bases from J, with 12 bases in between. The CDR3 consists of 13 residues. The CDR3 is CSVGRTQDNEQFF. Written as DNA, the CDR3 is TGCAGCGTTGGCCGGACTCAAGACAATGAGCAGTTCTTC.

This chain joins TRBV11-2 and TRBJ2-5; D may be TRBD1 (6 bases). Germline CDR1 reads SGHAT; CDR2 reads FQNNGV. The CDR3 contains 17 residues. V lost 4 bases and J 5 bases, leaving 23 bases between the germline ends. This CDR3 is CASSSDRRYASEETQYF. DNA of the CDR3: TGTGCCAGCAGCTCCGACAGGCGATACGCGTCTGAGGAGACCCAGTACTTC. Filled out from reference TRBV11-2 and TRBJ2-5, the complete variable domain reads EAGVAQSPRYKIIEKRQSVAFWCNPISGHATLYWYQQILGQGPKLLIQFQNNGVVDDSQLPKDRFSAERLKGVDSTLKIQPAKLEDSAVYLCASSSDRRYASEETQYFGPGTRLLVL.

The rearrangement links TRBV4-2 to TRBJ2-1; 7 bases match TRBD2. CDR1 and CDR2 (germline): LGHNA, YNFKEQ. With V trimmed by 1 base and J by 6 bases, 6 bases remained unmatched. The CDR3 runs 15 residues. This CDR3 reads CASSQVSSGSNEQFF. The CDR3, as DNA: TGTGCCAGCAGCCAAGTATCTAGCGGCAGCAATGAGCAGTTCTTC.

The chain carries TRBV7-9 and TRBJ2-1; 14 bases align to TRBD2. There are 20 residues in the CDR3. The V gene end was trimmed by 4 bases and the J gene end by 2 bases; junction bases not matched to a gene: 13. CDR1 is SEHNR and CDR2 is FQNEAQ in the germline V gene (reference sequence). CDR3 region: CASSSDLTSGGAGPYNEQFF. The DNA of the CDR3 is TGTGCCAGCAGCTCCGATCTGACTAGCGGGGGGGCTGGGCCCTACAATGAGCAGTTCTTC.

This clonotype was recorded a few times. The V call is TRBV6-2 or TRBV6-3, the J call TRBJ2-4, with TRBD1 identical over 8 bases. The J call may be incorrect, as the DNA end agrees better with TRBJ2-7. The CDR3 covers 14 residues. The germline V gene encodes CDR1 MNHEY and CDR2 SVGEGT. CDR3 DNA: TGTGCCAGCAGCCAGGACAGGGAGTCCTACGAGCAGTACTTC. It yields the protein CASSQDRESYEQYF.

The chain links TRBV4-2 to TRBJ2-7; the match to TRBD2 covers 9 bases. V shed 1 base, J shed 4 bases, and the junction held 5 bases outside the gene matches. Germline CDR1 reads LGHNA; CDR2 reads YNFKEQ. The CDR3 totals 15 residues. The CDR3 loop is CASSQVAGELYEQYF. In DNA, the CDR3 is TGTGCCAGCAGCCAAGTAGCGGGAGAGTTATACGAGCAGTACTTC.

This CDR3 reads CASSLGVSSYNEQFF. The CDR3 nucleotides are TGTGCCAGCAGCTTGGGTGTCAGCTCCTACAATGAGCAGTTCTTC. This chain connects TRBV7-9 to TRBJ2-1; D is uncertain. The CDR3 runs to 15 residues. Germline V CDR1 and CDR2: SEHNR, FQNEAQ (reference sequence). The ends were cut back, 3 bases at V and 0 bases at J, with 9 bases in the middle.

This clonotype was recorded a few times. The rearrangement joins TRBV28 to TRBJ2-3; perhaps TRBD1 as D (6 bases). The CDR3 is 15 amino acids. The V end lost 5 bases, the J end lost 2 bases, and 14 bases lay between the germline ends. In germline, CDR1 is MDHEN, CDR2 SYDVKM. The CDR3, as DNA: TGTGCCAGCAGTGCTAGGGGGTTCCCCACAGATACGCAGTATTTT. Translated: CASSARGFPTDTQYF.

V and J are TRBV18 and TRBJ2-5; D tentatively fits TRBD1 or TRBD2 (6 bases each). Judging by the DNA end, TRBJ2-1 fits better; the J call may be wrong. CDR1 KGHSH and CDR2 LQKENI come from the germline V gene. CDR3 size: 15 residues. The CDR3 reads CASSPRRGLQETQFF. Here the CDR3 DNA reads TGTGCCAGCTCACCAAGACGGGGGCTCCAAGAGACCCAGTTCTTC.

The rearrangement links TRBV29-1 to TRBJ2-1, with 10 nucleotides matching TRBD2. With the DNA end fitting TRBJ2-7 better, the J assignment may be wrong. The CDR3 spans 16 residues. The germline V gene has CDR1 SQVTM and CDR2 ANQGSEA. CDR3 nucleotide sequence: TGCAGCGTTGATGGTAGCGGGAGGCCCTCCTACAATGAGCAGTACTTC. As protein: CSVDGSGRPSYNEQYF.

The chain employs TRBV11-3 and TRBJ2-2; 12 bases are shared with TRBD2. This CDR3 has 16 amino acids. Germline trimming cut 5 bases from V and 3 bases from J; bases unmatched to any gene: 4. Germline V CDR1 and CDR2: SGHNT, YENEEA. DNA for the CDR3: TGTGCCAGCAGCAACCTAGCGGGAGGGCACACCGGGGAGCTGTTTTTT. It translates to CASSNLAGGHTGELFF. The full variable domain, rest sourced from reference TRBV11-3 and TRBJ2-2, is EAGVVQSPRYKIIEKKQPVAFWCNPISGHNTLYWYLQNLGQGPELLIRYENEEAVDDSQLPKDRFSAERLKGVDSTLKIQPAELGDSAVYLCASSNLAGGHTGELFFGEGSRLTVL.

Only one count was recorded for this clonotype. The CDR3 bases are TGTGCCAGCACAAGGTCGGGCTCTCATAATGAGCAGTTCTTC. Its translation is CASTRSGSHNEQFF. The rearrangement uses TRBV6-2 or TRBV6-3 and TRBJ2-1; D unresolved. The CDR3 length is 14 residues. V was cut by 7 bases and J by 7 bases, with 17 bases left in between. Germline lookup yields CDR1 MNHEY and CDR2 SVGEGT.